This entry features one TCR delta chain sequence. Given a far larger clone just one base away, this is likely a sequencing read error. Within the sample, other DNA sequences also encode this same CDR3. The sample originates from a study of gamma-delta chains in newborns, infants, children. TCRdb re-called the reads through CATT. The sample holds 1,000 to 1,500 delta-chain clones; roughly 2.3% are singletons and the top ten take 30% to 40%. The CDR3 sequence is 18 residues long. Germline CDR1 is GEAIGNYY and CDR2 is EKD. The V and J ends lost 3 bases and 3 bases, in that order; junction bases with no gene match: 15.

Source material: blood. The receptor was isolated from a child in good health. This rearrangement joins TRDV2 to TRDJ1; 10 positions match TRDD3. CDR3 residues: CACDRLGTGGSSPDKLIF. CDR3 nucleotide sequence: TGTGCCTGTGACCGGCTGGGTACTGGGGGATCTTCCCCCGATAAACTCATCTTT.